Listed below are T cell receptor beta chains from one sample, sequenced in a study of OX40 agonist ivuxolimab in advanced cancers. Libraries were prepared by immunoSEQ multiplex PCR; TCRdb keeps only in-frame clonotypes and omits some of them. The profile shows about 48,000 clones, 81% of them singletons. The sequencing used CD4+ or CD8+ T cells sorted from blood, collected in a trial of the OX40 agonist ivuxolimab. The receptors here all came from an adult with an advanced solid tumor such as melanoma, head and neck, liver or kidney cancer. Both conserved end residues are part of each CDR3. The D gene is left open where the match is weak. Some rows have no size entry. The others give once, few or many, or a class for an expanded clone.

once,TRBJ1-2,16,TRBV28,.,TGTGCCAGCACTAGGCGGGGGAGCCAGGGCCAAAGCGGCTACACCTTC,CASTRRGSQGQSGYTF
.,TRBJ2-2,19,TRBV7-9,TRBD2,TGTGCCAGCAGCTTAGATGTACTAGCGGGAGAGGTCGGCACCGGGGAGCTGTTTTTT,CASSLDVLAGEVGTGELFF
.,TRBJ2-7,14,TRBV5-1,.,TGCGCCAGCAGCTTGCAAGGACCGCCCTACGAGCAGTACTTC,CASSLQGPPYEQYF
.,TRBJ2-7,15,TRBV4-1,TRBD2,TGCGCCAGCAGCCAAATTACTAGCGAATCCTACGAGCAGTACTTC,CASSQITSESYEQYF
few,TRBJ2-4,15,TRBV5-1,TRBD1,TGCGCCAGCAGCTTGGTTGAGGGGGCGGGTTTGATTCAGTACTTC,CASSLVEGAGLIQYF
.,TRBJ1-1,10,TRBV29-1,.,TGCAGCGCCCAGAACACTGAAGCTTTCTTT,CSAQNTEAFF
.,TRBJ2-5,13,TRBV5-8,.,TGTGCCAGCAGCTTGATATCATACCAGGCCCAGTACTTC,CASSLISYQAQYF
.,TRBJ2-5,15,TRBV14,TRBD1,TGTGCCAGCAGCCAGCCCAGGGGGCGATGGGAGACCCAGTACTTC,CASSQPRGRWETQYF
few,TRBJ2-7,11,TRBV9,.,TGTGCCAGCAGCGTCGGGGATGAGCAGTACTTC,CASSVGDEQYF
.,TRBJ1-5,18,TRBV18,.,TGTGCCAGCTCACCAGACACAACCCGGGGTATTAGCAATCAGCCCCAGCATTTT,CASSPDTTRGISNQPQHF
.,TRBJ2-2,12,TRBV19,.,TGTGCCAGTAGTGCTGGGGCCGGGGAGCTGTTTTTT,CASSAGAGELFF
.,TRBJ2-4,19,TRBV11-2,TRBD2,TGTGCCAGCAGCTCGGGACTAGCGGGAGGCACGACCTTAAAAAACATTCAGTACTTC,CASSSGLAGGTTLKNIQYF
.,TRBJ1-2,13,TRBV6-6,TRBD1,TGTGCCAGCAGGGGACAGGGGAACTATGGCTACACCTTC,CASRGQGNYGYTF
few,TRBJ2-7,14,TRBV7-8,.,TGTGCCAGCAGCCCAGAGGATGGTTCCTACGAGCAGTACTTC,CASSPEDGSYEQYF
few,TRBJ1-5,14,TRBV27,.,TGTGCCAGCAAGATGCGAGGGGGCAATCAGCCCCAGCATTTT,CASKMRGGNQPQHF